The entry below describes one TCR beta chain. As handled by the study authors: The authors estimated nucleated cell counts from reference gene primer amplification. The method was immunoSEQ multiplex PCR; TCRdb's version includes in-frame clones alone and lacks a portion of them. For V, J and clone size, that table is used; D and trimming come from the DNA. Counted here are about 68,000 clones, roughly 80% occurring once; the ten biggest clones make up 40% to 50%. V was pared by 6 bases and J by 11 bases, with 19 bases between. Germline CDR1 and CDR2: SGHAT and FQNNGV. CDR3 length: 13 amino acids. The entry originates in a study of blood T cell repertoires in COVID-19. Study-wide context: Collection of acute and convalescent COVID-19 samples took place in the United States, Italy and Spain.

The sequence came from an elderly man with acute or convalescent COVID-19. Sequences were obtained from peripheral blood. This chain links TRBV11-2 with TRBJ1-1; D is uncertain. CDR3 protein: CASSPDSFRVAFF. The CDR3 DNA reads TGTGCCAGCAGTCCGGACTCATTCCGGGTGGCTTTCTTT.